The source of this T cell receptor beta chain is a study of T cells in Graves' hyperthyroidism and ophthalmopathy. Amplification of TCR beta CDR3 regions was performed using RNA transcripts as template. The HTBI primer set drove a first-round RT-PCR of the TCR CDR3. TCRdb independently ran MiXCR on the multiplex PCR reads; one entry per CDR3 protein. The table has about 290,000 distinct CDR3 sequences, roughly an eighth seen once. The CDR3 covers 15 residues. The germline CDR1 and CDR2 sequences are SGHTA and FQGTGA. Only a few counts were recorded for this clonotype. At one end the junction does not follow the germline gene, possibly because of a read error.

The receptor's source is a woman in her 40s with Graves' hyperthyroidism. The rearrangement uses TRBV7-3 and TRBJ2-2, with 8 nucleotides matching TRBD2. Sequencing was carried out using blood. CDR3 bases: TGTGCCAGCAGCTTAAGAGGACTAGCCGCCGGGGAGCTGCTTTTT. Translation: CASSLRGLAAGELLF.